This T cell receptor (beta chain) was sequenced during a study of T cells in Graves' hyperthyroidism and ophthalmopathy. This clonotype was picked up a small number of times. From 10 ml of fresh peripheral blood, PBMCs were isolated. The germline V and J ends were trimmed by 1 base and 5 bases, with 15 bases remaining between them. The CDR3 is 15 amino acids. Per the germline V gene, CDR1 is MNHNS and CDR2 is SASEGT. The source material, RNA transcripts, was used to amplify TCR beta CDR3 regions. With the HTBI primer set, the TCR CDR3 went through a first round of RT-PCR. TCRdb reprocessed the multiplex PCR reads with MiXCR, giving one entry per CDR3 protein. Of a few hundred thousand distinct CDR3 sequences in the sample, about 19% were seen once.

The clonotype was recovered from a middle-aged man with Graves' ophthalmopathy. The chain carries TRBV6-1 and TRBJ2-7, with D possibly TRBD1 on 7 matching bases. Sequencing was performed on blood. For the CDR3, the DNA is TGTGCCAGCAGTGAAGAGAACAGGGGAGGCGACGAGCAGTACTTC. This gives the protein CASSEENRGGDEQYF.